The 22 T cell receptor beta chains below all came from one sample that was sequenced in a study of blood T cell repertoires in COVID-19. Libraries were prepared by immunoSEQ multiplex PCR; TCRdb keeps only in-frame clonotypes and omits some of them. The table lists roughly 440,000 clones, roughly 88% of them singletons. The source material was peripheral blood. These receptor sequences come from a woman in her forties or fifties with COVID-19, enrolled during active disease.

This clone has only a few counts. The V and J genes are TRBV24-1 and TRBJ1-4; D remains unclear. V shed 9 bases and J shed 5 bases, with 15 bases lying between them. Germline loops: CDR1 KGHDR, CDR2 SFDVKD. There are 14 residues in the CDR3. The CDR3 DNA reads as TGTGCCACCTCGACTACCGTCCAAAATGAAAAACTGTTTTTT. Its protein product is CATSTTVQNEKLFF.

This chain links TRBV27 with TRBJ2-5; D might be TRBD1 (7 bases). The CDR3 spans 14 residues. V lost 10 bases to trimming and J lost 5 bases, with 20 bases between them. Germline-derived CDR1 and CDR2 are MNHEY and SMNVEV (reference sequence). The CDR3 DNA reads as TGTGCCACAAAGGGGGCGTTGAGCGGGGAGACCCAGTACTTC. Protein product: CATKGALSGETQYF.

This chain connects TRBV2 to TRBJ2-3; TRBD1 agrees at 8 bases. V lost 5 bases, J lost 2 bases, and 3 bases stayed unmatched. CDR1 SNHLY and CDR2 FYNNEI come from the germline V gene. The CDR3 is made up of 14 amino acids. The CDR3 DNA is TGTGCCAGCAGTCGGGACAGGACCACAGATACGCAGTATTTT. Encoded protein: CASSRDRTTDTQYF.

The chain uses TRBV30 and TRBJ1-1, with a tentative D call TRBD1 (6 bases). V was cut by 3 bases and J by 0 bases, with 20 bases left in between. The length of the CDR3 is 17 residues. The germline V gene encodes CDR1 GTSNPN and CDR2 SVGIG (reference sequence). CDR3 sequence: CAWRPSRGKVMNTEAFF. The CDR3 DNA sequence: TGTGCCTGGAGACCCAGCAGGGGAAAGGTTATGAACACTGAAGCTTTCTTT.

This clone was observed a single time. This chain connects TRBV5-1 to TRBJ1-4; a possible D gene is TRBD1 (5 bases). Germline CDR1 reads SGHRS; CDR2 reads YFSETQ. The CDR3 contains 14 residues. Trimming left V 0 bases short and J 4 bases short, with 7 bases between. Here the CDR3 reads CASSLGQFNEKLFF. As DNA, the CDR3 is TGCGCCAGCAGCTTGGGACAGTTTAATGAAAAACTGTTTTTT.

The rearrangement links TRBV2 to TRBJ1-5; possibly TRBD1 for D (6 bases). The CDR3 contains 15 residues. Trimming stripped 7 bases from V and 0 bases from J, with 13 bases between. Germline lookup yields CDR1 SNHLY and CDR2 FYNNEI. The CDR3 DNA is TGTGCCAGCAACCCGACAGGCCATAGCAATCAGCCCCAGCATTTT. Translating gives CASNPTGHSNQPQHF. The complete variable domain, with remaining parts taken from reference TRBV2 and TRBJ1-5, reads EPEVTQTPSHQVTQMGQEVILRCVPISNHLYFYWYRQILGQKVEFLVSFYNNEISEKSEIFDDQFSVERPDGSNFTLKIRSTKLEDSAMYFCASNPTGHSNQPQHFGDGTRLSIL.

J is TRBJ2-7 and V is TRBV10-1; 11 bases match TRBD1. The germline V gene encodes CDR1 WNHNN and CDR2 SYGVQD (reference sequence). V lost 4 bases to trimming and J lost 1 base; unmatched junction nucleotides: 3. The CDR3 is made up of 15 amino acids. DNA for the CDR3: TGCGCCAGCAGTGTGGGGACAGGGGGTTCCTACGAGCAGTACTTC. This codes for CASSVGTGGSYEQYF.

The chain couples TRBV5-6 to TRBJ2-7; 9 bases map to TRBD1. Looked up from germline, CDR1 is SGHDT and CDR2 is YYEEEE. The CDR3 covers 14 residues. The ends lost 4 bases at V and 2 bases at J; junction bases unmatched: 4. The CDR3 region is CASSPGQGAYEQYF. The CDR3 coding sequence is TGTGCCAGCAGCCCGGGACAGGGCGCCTACGAGCAGTACTTC.

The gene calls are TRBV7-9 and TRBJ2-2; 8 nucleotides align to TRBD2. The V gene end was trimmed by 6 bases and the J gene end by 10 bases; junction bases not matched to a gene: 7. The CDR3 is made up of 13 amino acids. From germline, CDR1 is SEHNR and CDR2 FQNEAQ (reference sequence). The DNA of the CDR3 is TGTGCCAGCAGGTTGACTAGCGCGGAGGAGCTGTTTTTT. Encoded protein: CASRLTSAEELFF.

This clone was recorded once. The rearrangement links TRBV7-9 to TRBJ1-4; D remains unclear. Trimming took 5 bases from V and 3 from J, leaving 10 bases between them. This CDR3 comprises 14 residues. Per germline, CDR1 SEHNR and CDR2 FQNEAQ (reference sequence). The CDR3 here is CASSLKLSNEKLFF. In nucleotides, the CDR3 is TGTGCCAGCAGCCTCAAGCTCTCTAATGAAAAACTGTTTTTT. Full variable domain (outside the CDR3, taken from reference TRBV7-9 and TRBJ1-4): DTGVSQNPRHKITKRGQNVTFRCDPISEHNRLYWYRQTLGQGPEFLTYFQNEAQLEKSRLLSDRFSAERPKGSFSTLEIQRTEQGDSAMYLCASSLKLSNEKLFFGSGTQLSVL.

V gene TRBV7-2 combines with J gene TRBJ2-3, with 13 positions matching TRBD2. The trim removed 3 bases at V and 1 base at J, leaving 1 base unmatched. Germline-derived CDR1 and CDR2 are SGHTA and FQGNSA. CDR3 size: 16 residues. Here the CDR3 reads CASSFGTSGGTDTQYF. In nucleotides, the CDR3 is TGTGCCAGCAGCTTTGGGACTAGCGGGGGCACAGATACGCAGTATTTT.

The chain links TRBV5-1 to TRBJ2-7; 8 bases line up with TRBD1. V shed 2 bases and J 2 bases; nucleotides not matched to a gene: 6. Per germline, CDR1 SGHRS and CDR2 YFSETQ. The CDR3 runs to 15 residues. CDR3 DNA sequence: TGCGCCAGCAGCTTATCGGGACAGGCCCCCTACGAGCAGTACTTC. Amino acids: CASSLSGQAPYEQYF.

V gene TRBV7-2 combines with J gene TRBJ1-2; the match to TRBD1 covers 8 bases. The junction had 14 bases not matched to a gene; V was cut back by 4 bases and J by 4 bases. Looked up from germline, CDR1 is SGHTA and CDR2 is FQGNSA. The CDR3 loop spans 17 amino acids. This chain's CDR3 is CASSSEGPRTGSYGYTF. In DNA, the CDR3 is TGTGCCAGCAGCTCCGAGGGCCCTAGGACAGGGAGCTATGGCTACACCTTC.

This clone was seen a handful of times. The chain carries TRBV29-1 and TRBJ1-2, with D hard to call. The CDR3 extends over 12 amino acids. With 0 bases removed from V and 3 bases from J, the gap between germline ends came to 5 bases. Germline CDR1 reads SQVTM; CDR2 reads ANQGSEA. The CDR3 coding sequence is TGCAGCGTTGAAGAGGCGGACTATGGCTACACCTTC. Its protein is CSVEEADYGYTF.

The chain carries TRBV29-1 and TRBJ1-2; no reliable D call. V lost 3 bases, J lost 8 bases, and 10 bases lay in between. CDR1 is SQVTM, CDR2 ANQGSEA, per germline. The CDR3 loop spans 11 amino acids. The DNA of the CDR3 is TGCAGCGTTGAGGACTCGGCAGGCTACACCTTC. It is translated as CSVEDSAGYTF.

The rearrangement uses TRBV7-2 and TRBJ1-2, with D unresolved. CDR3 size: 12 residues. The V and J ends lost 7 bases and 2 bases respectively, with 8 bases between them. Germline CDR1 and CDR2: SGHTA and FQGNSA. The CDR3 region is CASTFPNYGYTF. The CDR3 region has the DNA TGTGCCAGCACCTTCCCAAACTATGGCTACACCTTC.

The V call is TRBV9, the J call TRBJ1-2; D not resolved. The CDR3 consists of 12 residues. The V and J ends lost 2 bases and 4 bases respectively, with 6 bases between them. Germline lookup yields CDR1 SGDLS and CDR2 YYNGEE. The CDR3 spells CASSVPGYGYTF. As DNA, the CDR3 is TGTGCCAGCAGCGTTCCCGGCTATGGCTACACCTTC. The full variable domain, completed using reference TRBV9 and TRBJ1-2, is DSGVTQTPKHLITATGQRVTLRCSPRSGDLSVYWYQQSLDQGLQFLIQYYNGEERAKGNILERFSAQQFPDLHSELNLSSLELGDSALYFCASSVPGYGYTFGSGTRLTVV.

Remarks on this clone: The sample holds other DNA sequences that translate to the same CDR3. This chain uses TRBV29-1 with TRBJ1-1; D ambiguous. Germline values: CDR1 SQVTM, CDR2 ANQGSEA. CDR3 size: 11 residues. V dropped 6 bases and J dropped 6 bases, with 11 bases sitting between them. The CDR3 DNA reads TGCAGCGTCGTTCCGCGCGCTGAAGCTTTCTTT. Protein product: CSVVPRAEAFF.

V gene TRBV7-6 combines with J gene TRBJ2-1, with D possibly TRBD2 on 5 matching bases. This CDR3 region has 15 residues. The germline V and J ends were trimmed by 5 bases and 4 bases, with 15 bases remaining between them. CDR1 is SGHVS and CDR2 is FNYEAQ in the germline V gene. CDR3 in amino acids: CASSEGVRQYNEQFF. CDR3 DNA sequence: TGTGCCAGCAGCGAGGGAGTAAGGCAGTACAATGAGCAGTTCTTC.

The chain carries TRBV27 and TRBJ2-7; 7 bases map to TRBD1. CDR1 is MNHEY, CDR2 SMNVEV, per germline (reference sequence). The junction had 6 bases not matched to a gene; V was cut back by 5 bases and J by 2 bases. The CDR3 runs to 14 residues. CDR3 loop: CASSLRQGPYEQYF. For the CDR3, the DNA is TGTGCCAGCAGTCTAAGACAGGGACCCTACGAGCAGTACTTC.

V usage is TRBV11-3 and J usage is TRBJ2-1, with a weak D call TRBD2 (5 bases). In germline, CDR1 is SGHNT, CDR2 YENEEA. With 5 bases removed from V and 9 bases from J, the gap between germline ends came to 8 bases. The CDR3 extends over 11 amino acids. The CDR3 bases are TGTGCCAGCAGCAGAAGCGGTGAGCAGTTCTTC. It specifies CASSRSGEQFF.

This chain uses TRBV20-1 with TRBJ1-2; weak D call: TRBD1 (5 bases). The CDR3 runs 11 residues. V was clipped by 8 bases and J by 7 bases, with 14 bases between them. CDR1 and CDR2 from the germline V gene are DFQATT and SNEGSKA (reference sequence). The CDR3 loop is CSPGHLAGYTF. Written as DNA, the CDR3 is TGCAGTCCCGGACACTTGGCTGGCTACACCTTC.